This T cell receptor beta chain was recorded in a study of tumor-infiltrating lymphocytes in primary liver carcinoma. Study-wide context: The tumors ranged from roughly 4 to 11 cm across and fell within stage T1-T3 N0M0.

Constant-region priming of approximately 0.55 ug total RNA yielded TCR beta cDNA. ARM-PCR was slightly modified, and three nested multiplex PCR rounds with it gave rise to the TCR beta libraries. The first two PCR rounds used TRBV1-TRBV30 forward primers with a C-beta reverse primer, about 10 cycles each. TCRdb independently ran MiXCR on the multiplex PCR reads; one entry per CDR3 protein. The sample contains approximately 330,000 distinct CDR3 sequences, about 61% of which appear only once. In its sample, this clonotype was seen a few times. Germline loops: CDR1 SQVTM, CDR2 ANQGSEA. V was pared by 5 bases and J by 2 bases, with 15 bases between. This CDR3 has 14 residues. Researchers drew blood RNA from unsorted whole blood and extracted germline DNA as well. Prior to the surgical procedure, about 3.7 milliliters of peripheral blood were collected.

The clonotype comes from a man aged 35 to 55 with primary liver carcinoma and hepatitis B virus infection. The specimen was peripheral blood. The chain carries TRBV29-1 and TRBJ1-1; D may be TRBD1 (6 bases). The CDR3 region has the DNA TGCAGCGTTCTTCGGACAGACAGCAACACTGAAGCTTTCTTT. Amino acid sequence: CSVLRTDSNTEAFF.